Listed below are T cell receptor beta chains from one sample, sequenced in a study of cytomegalovirus exposure and HLA in healthy donors. Data came from immunoSEQ multiplex PCR; TCRdb stores just in-frame clones and leaves some out. This sample has about 120,000 clones, with 80% found just once. Source material: PBMCs. The receptor set was obtained from a man aged 25-45 years in good health and CMV-seronegative. Both conserved end residues are part of each CDR3. A D gene is named only where the DNA matches it firmly. Expanded clones are given a class, and other clones once, few, many or no size at all.

clone size | D gene | CDR3 length | J gene | V gene | CDR3 protein | CDR3 DNA
. | . | 14 | TRBJ1-3 | TRBV6-1 | CASSEITALDTIYF | TGTGCCAGCAGTGAAATAACCGCGTTAGACACCATATATTTT
. | . | 11 | TRBJ2-7 | TRBV20-1 | CSASLPYEQYF | TGCAGTGCTAGCCTCCCCTACGAGCAGTACTTC
. | TRBD2 | 17 | TRBJ2-1 | TRBV27 | CASSPEIAGSYFYEQFF | TGTGCCAGCAGTCCGGAAATAGCGGGGTCGTACTTTTATGAGCAGTTCTTC
. | . | 16 | TRBJ2-7 | TRBV5-1 | CASSLGGMTGSYEQYF | TGCGCCAGCAGCTTGGGCGGAATGACGGGGTCCTACGAGCAGTACTTC
. | . | 14 | TRBJ2-7 | TRBV2 | CASRPGGLYYEQYF | TGTGCCAGCAGACCCGGGGGTTTGTACTACGAGCAGTACTTC
. | TRBD2 | 16 | TRBJ2-2 | TRBV5-1 | CASSLTAGVSTGELFF | TGCGCCAGCAGCTTGACAGCGGGAGTTAGCACCGGGGAGCTGTTTTTT
. | . | 14 | TRBJ1-5 | TRBV18 | CASSPDSTYQPQHF | TGTGCCAGCTCACCAGACAGTACTTATCAGCCCCAGCATTTT
. | TRBD2 | 16 | TRBJ2-3 | TRBV11-2 | CASSTSGVGSTDTQYF | TGTGCCAGCAGTACTAGCGGGGTCGGAAGCACAGATACGCAGTATTTT
. | TRBD1 | 16 | TRBJ2-5 | TRBV9 | CASSVGTGAYQETQYF | TGTGCCAGCAGCGTAGGAACAGGGGCCTACCAAGAGACCCAGTACTTC
. | TRBD1 | 14 | TRBJ2-4 | TRBV27 | CASSPRTGLDIQYF | TGTGCCAGCAGTCCTAGGACAGGGTTAGACATTCAGTACTTC
few | . | 12 | TRBJ2-3 | TRBV7-8 | CASSPARDTQYF | TGTGCCAGCAGCCCCGCCAGAGATACGCAGTATTTT
once | TRBD1 | 14 | TRBJ1-2 | TRBV28 | CASSLGTGGYGYTF | TGTGCCAGCAGTTTAGGGACAGGGGGCTATGGCTACACCTTC
. | . | 11 | TRBJ2-1 | TRBV27 | CASSFLGEQFF | TGTGCCAGCAGTTTTTTGGGCGAGCAGTTCTTC
. | . | 15 | TRBJ1-5 | TRBV4-2 | CASSQGRDSNQPQHF | TGTGCCAGCAGCCAAGGCCGAGATAGCAATCAGCCCCAGCATTTT
. | . | 13 | TRBJ1-1 | TRBV29-1 | CSVDSGEGTEAFF | TGCAGCGTTGATTCCGGGGAGGGCACTGAAGCTTTCTTT
few | . | 15 | TRBJ2-1 | TRBV6-6 | CASSYFTGYDNEQFF | TGTGCCAGCAGTTACTTCACAGGGTATGACAATGAGCAGTTCTTC
. | TRBD1 | 15 | TRBJ1-1 | TRBV27 | CASSLYTGGYTEAFF | TGTGCCAGCAGTTTGTACACAGGGGGATACACTGAAGCTTTCTTT
. | . | 15 | TRBJ1-2 | TRBV29-1 | CSVEDWEDGRYGYPF | TGCAGCGTTGAAGACTGGGAGGACGGAAGATATGGCTACCCCTTC
. | TRBD2 | 17 | TRBJ2-3 | TRBV11-2 | CASSFTGSGRIPDTQYF | TGTGCCAGCAGCTTTACCGGTAGCGGGAGGATTCCAGATACGCAGTATTTT
. | TRBD2 | 16 | TRBJ2-1 | TRBV4-2 | CASSLLGGGSYNEQFF | TGTGCCAGCAGCCTCCTCGGGGGGGGTTCCTACAATGAGCAGTTCTTC
once | TRBD1 | 15 | TRBJ2-2 | TRBV9 | CASSAGTAAAGELFF | TGTGCCAGCAGCGCCGGGACAGCGGCGGCCGGGGAGCTGTTTTTT
. | . | 13 | TRBJ1-1 | TRBV29-1 | CSVEEPRDTEAFF | TGCAGCGTTGAAGAACCGAGGGACACTGAAGCTTTCTTT
. | TRBD1 | 16 | TRBJ1-1 | TRBV30 | CAWGADRGRQDTEAFF | TGTGCCTGGGGCGCCGACAGGGGGCGCCAGGACACTGAAGCTTTCTTT
. | . | 15 | TRBJ2-1 | TRBV18 | CASSPPGGLRSEQFF | TGTGCCAGCTCACCTCCTGGGGGCCTACGGAGTGAGCAGTTCTTC
. | TRBD1 | 14 | TRBJ1-2 | TRBV7-9 | CASSSAGTVGGYTF | TGTGCCAGCAGTTCTGCCGGGACAGTTGGTGGCTACACCTTC
. | TRBD1 | 15 | TRBJ1-1 | TRBV9 | CASSVGQGTNTEAFF | TGTGCCAGCAGCGTGGGACAGGGTACGAACACTGAAGCTTTCTTT
few | TRBD1 | 14 | TRBJ2-7 | TRBV6-5 | CASRRDRGHYEQYF | TGTGCCAGCAGAAGGGACAGGGGGCATTACGAGCAGTACTTC
. | TRBD1 | 14 | TRBJ2-7 | TRBV11-2 | CASSERTGGYEQYF | TGTGCCAGCAGCGAACGGACAGGGGGCTACGAGCAGTACTTC
few | TRBD1 | 14 | TRBJ1-4 | TRBV6-1 | CASGPGQGDEKLFF | TGTGCCAGCGGACCGGGGCAGGGGGATGAAAAACTGTTTTTT
once | . | 15 | TRBJ2-3 | TRBV29-1 | CSVEVASASTDTQYF | TGCAGCGTTGAAGTGGCTAGCGCTAGCACAGATACGCAGTATTTT
once | TRBD1 | 15 | TRBJ2-7 | TRBV6-1 | CASSEQTGENYEQYF | TGTGCCAGCAGTGAACAGACAGGGGAAAACTACGAGCAGTACTTC
. | TRBD1 | 14 | TRBJ2-7 | TRBV9 | CASSASTGVDEQYF | TGTGCCAGCAGCGCATCGACAGGGGTGGACGAGCAGTACTTC
. | TRBD2 | 17 | TRBJ2-1 | TRBV11-2 | CASSLVRGLAVYNEQFF | TGTGCCAGCAGCTTAGTTAGGGGACTAGCGGTCTACAATGAGCAGTTCTTC
. | . | 15 | TRBJ2-2 | TRBV11-2 | CASSPLRGRTGELFF | TGTGCCAGCAGCCCCCTGCGGGGGCGAACGGGGGAGCTGTTTTTT
. | TRBD2 | 15 | TRBJ2-7 | TRBV10-1 | CASSGTSGSSYEQYF | TGCGCCAGCAGCGGGACTAGCGGGTCCTCCTACGAGCAGTACTTC
once | TRBD2 | 21 | TRBJ2-3 | TRBV9 | CASSVDLAGGIRATSTDTQYF | TGTGCCAGCAGCGTAGATTTAGCGGGAGGGATAAGAGCCACTAGCACAGATACGCAGTATTTT
. | TRBD1 | 11 | TRBJ1-2 | TRBV4-1 | CASSEGQRYTF | TGCGCCAGCAGCGAGGGACAGCGCTACACCTTC
. | TRBD1 | 15 | TRBJ1-2 | TRBV25-1 | CASSGEDRGTYGYTF | TGTGCCAGCAGTGGAGAGGACAGGGGAACCTATGGCTACACCTTC
. | . | 13 | TRBJ1-2 | TRBV4-1 | CASSQGDRNGYTF | TGCGCCAGCAGCCAAGGAGACAGAAATGGCTACACCTTC
. | TRBD1 | 15 | TRBJ2-2 | TRBV10-1 | CASSSNRGYTGELFF | TGCGCCAGCAGCTCCAACAGGGGATACACCGGGGAGCTGTTTTTT